One and the same sample provided the 14 T cell receptor beta chains below, sequenced in a study of read filtering for tumor transcriptome and immune sequencing. Molecular barcoded adaptors covering alpha/delta and beta/gamma chains were used on roughly 370 ng RNA. Each CDR3 protein is one row after TCRdb ran MiXCR on the reads. The sample contains tens of thousands of distinct CDR3 sequences, around a fifth of which appear only once. The material sequenced was a population of CD138-negative cells sorted from bone marrow. These receptor sequences come from a donor over 35 with multiple myeloma.

This clonotype showed up many times. The rearrangement links TRBV4-1 to TRBJ1-1, with 11 bases identical to TRBD1. This CDR3 comprises 16 residues. CDR1 and CDR2 from the germline V gene are MGHRA and YSYEKL. Trimming at V came to 1 base and at J to 0 bases, leaving 1 base not matched to a gene. CDR3 sequence (DNA): TGCGCCAGCAGCCAAGGGGACAGGGGGATGAACACTGAAGCTTTCTTT. Translating gives CASSQGDRGMNTEAFF.

The sample holds many counts of this clonotype. V gene TRBV28 combines with J gene TRBJ1-5; 7 nucleotides line up with TRBD1. The CDR3 loop spans 17 amino acids. The junction had 10 bases not matched to a gene; V was cut back by 5 bases and J by 0 bases. Germline lookup yields CDR1 MDHEN and CDR2 SYDVKM. The CDR3 loop is CASSPMTGTGSNQPQHF. The CDR3 bases are TGTGCCAGCAGTCCTATGACAGGGACGGGTAGCAATCAGCCCCAGCATTTT.

Of note for this clonotype: The junction shows a germline mismatch at one end, possibly a read error. This sequence joins TRBV10-3 and TRBJ2-3; D tentatively reads TRBD1 or TRBD2 (6 bases each). There are 18 residues in the CDR3. The V gene's germline CDR1 is ENHRY and CDR2 SYGVKD. The CDR3 sequence: CAICGSAGQPGGTDTRYF. CDR3 nucleotide sequence: TGTGCCATATGCGGGTCCGCGGGACAACCCGGAGGCACAGATACGCGGTATTTT.

This clonotype was detected many times. The genes are TRBV5-5 and TRBJ2-3; D is undetermined. CDR1 SGHKS and CDR2 YYEKEE come from the germline V gene (reference sequence). The CDR3 is 12 residues long. Trimming shortened V by 4 bases and J by 6 bases, and 9 bases separated the two germline ends. As DNA, the CDR3 is TGTGCCAGCAGCCGTCGATGGGATACGCAGTATTTT. It specifies CASSRRWDTQYF.

In its sample, this clonotype ranks as medium-sized. The rearrangement links TRBV6-1 to TRBJ2-3; 9 bases are a match to TRBD2. Germline V gene data show CDR1 as MNHNS and CDR2 as SASEGT. There are 17 residues in the CDR3. V shed 4 bases, J shed 3 bases, and the junction held 11 bases outside the gene matches. CDR3 amino acids: CASSGETSGSRTDTQYF. CDR3 sequence (DNA): TGTGCCAGCAGTGGAGAGACTAGCGGCAGTAGGACAGATACGCAGTATTTT.

This clonotype was seen many times. This chain links TRBV18 with TRBJ2-4, with 7 positions matching TRBD1. CDR1 is KGHSH, CDR2 LQKENI, per germline. V lost 3 bases to trimming and J lost 0 bases; unmatched junction nucleotides: 2. The CDR3 length is 15 residues. The CDR3 nucleotides read TGTGCCAGCTCACCTGGACAGGTAGCCAAAAACATTCAGTACTTC. Its protein product is CASSPGQVAKNIQYF.

As for this clonotype: A far larger clone is just one base off, so this is likely a read error. The rearrangement joins TRBV6-2 or TRBV6-3 to TRBJ1-1; the match to TRBD1 covers 7 bases. Germline CDR1 is MNHEY and CDR2 is SVGEGT. V shed 6 bases, J shed 1 base, and the junction held 8 bases outside the gene matches. The CDR3 length is 15 residues. CDR3 region: CASSRQTGTNTEAFF. The CDR3, as DNA: TGTGCCAGCAGCCGGCAGACAGGGACGAACACTGAAGCTTTCTTT.

This clonotype was found many times. The V gene is TRBV6-6, the J gene TRBJ2-7; D might be TRBD2 (5 bases). Germline assignment: CDR1 MNHNY and CDR2 SVGAGI (reference sequence). The CDR3 has 12 amino acids. V was shortened by 4 bases and J by 2 bases, with 6 bases between the two germline ends. CDR3 sequence reads: CASSSGTYEQYF. The CDR3 DNA reads as TGTGCCAGCAGTTCCGGGACCTACGAGCAGTACTTC.

About this clonotype: A much larger clone is a single base away; this may be a read error. V is TRBV5-1 and J is TRBJ2-3; the match to TRBD2 covers 8 bases. Germline V gene lookup returns CDR1 SGHRS and CDR2 YFSETQ. The CDR3 is 15 amino acids. CDR3: CAGSDSGRGTDTQYF. Here the CDR3 DNA reads TGCGCCGGCAGCGACAGCGGGAGAGGCACAGATACGCAGTATTTT.

This clonotype was seen many times. V usage is TRBV5-1 and J usage is TRBJ2-2, with 7 bases lining up with TRBD1. Germline V CDR1 and CDR2: SGHRS, YFSETQ. The CDR3 runs to 14 residues. Unmatched junction bases numbered 5, after V lost 3 bases and J lost 6 bases. The DNA for the CDR3 is TGCGCCAGCAGCTCACCTGACAGGGCCGGGGAGCTGTTTTTT. Protein: CASSSPDRAGELFF.

This clonotype was seen ten or more times. This sequence joins TRBV19 and TRBJ2-1, with 8 nucleotides matching TRBD2. The CDR3 length is 14 residues. V was pared by 5 bases and J by 10 bases, with 10 bases of the junction left unmatched. Per germline, CDR1 LNHDA and CDR2 SQIVND (reference sequence). The CDR3 sequence: CASSYGLAFSEQFF. CDR3 nucleotide sequence: TGTGCCAGTAGTTATGGACTAGCTTTCTCCGAGCAGTTCTTC.

The V gene is TRBV20-1, the J gene TRBJ2-3; possibly TRBD1 for D (6 bases). Germline lookup yields CDR1 DFQATT and CDR2 SNEGSKA (reference sequence). V was shortened by 3 bases and J by 4 bases, with 11 bases between the two germline ends. This CDR3 spans 13 amino acids. The CDR3 sequence is CSASFGGSDTQYF. The CDR3, as DNA: TGCAGTGCTAGCTTTGGGGGCTCAGATACGCAGTATTTT.

In its sample, this clonotype was seen many times. The V gene is TRBV3-1, the J gene TRBJ2-5; D gene unclear. CDR1 is LGHDT and CDR2 is YNNKEL in the germline V gene (reference sequence). CDR3 length equals 14 residues. V lost 3 bases to trimming and J lost 2 bases, with 10 bases between them. CDR3 coding DNA: TGTGCCAGCAGCCAGGTGGACCCACAAGAGACCCAGTACTTC. Translating gives CASSQVDPQETQYF.

This clonotype was detected many times. The chain uses TRBV3-1 and TRBJ2-7, with D possibly TRBD2 on 5 matching bases. Germline assignment: CDR1 LGHDT and CDR2 YNNKEL (reference sequence). CDR3 length: 12 amino acids. V gave up 4 bases and J gave up 7 bases, with 11 bases separating them. This CDR3 is CASSLREGEQYF. The DNA of the CDR3 is TGTGCCAGCAGCCTCCGGGAAGGGGAGCAGTACTTC.